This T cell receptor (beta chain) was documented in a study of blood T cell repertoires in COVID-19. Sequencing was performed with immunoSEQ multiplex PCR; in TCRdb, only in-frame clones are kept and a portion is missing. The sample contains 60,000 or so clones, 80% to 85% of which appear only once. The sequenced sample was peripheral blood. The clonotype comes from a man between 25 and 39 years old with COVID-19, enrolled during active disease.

CDR3 in amino acids: CASSRTGHEQYF. As DNA, the CDR3 is TGTGCCAGCAGTCGGACAGGACACGAGCAGTACTTC. J is TRBJ2-7 and V is TRBV6-2 or TRBV6-3, with TRBD1 matching 7 bases. The junction had 3 bases not matched to a gene; V was cut back by 5 bases and J by 5 bases. This CDR3 is built from 12 residues. CDR1 is MNHEY, CDR2 SVGEGT, per germline.